These 24 T cell receptor beta chains originate from one sample sequenced in a study of T cell repertoires in cytomegalovirus infection. For these receptors, no antigen is known. TCRdb ran MiXCR on the reads and lists one entry per CDR3 protein. The sample consists of some 500,000 distinct CDR3 sequences, 40% of them appearing once. The sample in question was cultured PBMCs, obtained from culture after CMV antigen stimulation. Receptors originate from a human donor in good health (CMV status not recorded). Some clones in this sample may be carry-over from other donors' samples.

The chain employs TRBV6-5 and TRBJ1-2; TRBD1 matches 8 bases. The CDR3 runs to 15 residues. V lost 6 bases and J lost 3; bases outside the gene matches: 9. The germline V gene encodes CDR1 MNHEY and CDR2 SVGAGI. CDR3 protein: CASRVQGAPDYGYTF. CDR3 sequence (DNA): TGTGCCAGCAGAGTCCAGGGGGCGCCGGACTATGGCTACACCTTC.

This clonotype was observed a handful of times. The rearrangement uses TRBV11-3 and TRBJ2-5, with 11 bases matching TRBD1. Germline assignment: CDR1 SGHNT and CDR2 YENEEA. The V gene end was trimmed by 1 base and the J gene end by 2 bases; junction bases not matched to a gene: 6. CDR3 length equals 17 residues. The CDR3 bases are TGTGCCAGCAGCTTAGGGGACAGGGGGGCCACACAAGAGACCCAGTACTTC. It specifies CASSLGDRGATQETQYF.

This clonotype was counted between two and nine times. V and J are TRBV7-6 and TRBJ2-7; D remains unclear. The CDR3 consists of 14 residues. The V gene lost 1 base and the J gene lost 0 bases, with 7 bases spanning the gap. CDR1 and CDR2 (germline): SGHVS, FNYEAQ. The CDR3 region is CASSLGLNSYEQYF. The CDR3 nucleotides are TGTGCCAGCAGCTTAGGGCTTAACTCCTACGAGCAGTACTTC.

This clonotype was seen only a few times. V is TRBV7-9 and J is TRBJ1-4, with D tentatively TRBD1 (5 bases). The CDR3 consists of 14 residues. From germline, CDR1 is SEHNR and CDR2 FQNEAQ (reference sequence). Trimming pared 4 bases from V and 3 bases from J, leaving 9 bases between. CDR3 DNA: TGTGCCAGCAGCTCGGGACGGTCTAATGAAAAACTGTTTTTT. It yields the protein CASSSGRSNEKLFF.

The CDR3 is CASSPRLRDEQFF. CDR3 DNA sequence: TGTGCCAGCAGTCCAAGGCTCAGGGATGAGCAGTTCTTC. The chain couples TRBV12-3 or TRBV12-4 to TRBJ2-1, with D perhaps TRBD1 (5 bases). V was shortened by 5 bases and J by 8 bases, with 13 bases between the two germline ends. There are 13 residues in the CDR3.

This chain uses TRBV6-5 with TRBJ1-3, with TRBD1 identical over 7 bases. Trimming cost V 10 bases and J 0 bases; bases outside gene matches: 6. CDR1 is MNHEY, CDR2 SVGAGI, per germline. The CDR3 contains 14 residues. In DNA form, the CDR3 reads TGTGCCACACAGGGGACCCACTCTGGAAACACCATATATTTT. Its protein is CATQGTHSGNTIYF.

This chain joins TRBV25-1 and TRBJ2-1; 8 nucleotides align to TRBD2. This CDR3 spans 15 amino acids. V lost 8 bases to trimming and J lost 0 bases; unmatched junction nucleotides: 6. CDR1 is MGHDK and CDR2 is SYGVNS in the germline V gene. This CDR3 reads CASGSGTSSYNEQFF. The CDR3 region has the DNA TGTGCCAGCGGCTCAGGGACTAGCTCCTACAATGAGCAGTTCTTC.

This clonotype appeared a single time. A single base separates this from a much larger clone, so it may be a read error. The V and J genes are TRBV12-3 or TRBV12-4 and TRBJ2-3; 9 bases are shared with TRBD1. There are 14 residues in the CDR3. With 6 bases clipped from V and 5 bases from J, the junction kept 6 bases outside the gene matches. The CDR3 DNA reads TGTGCCAGCAGCCTGGGACAGGGTTTAGATACGCAGTATTTT. Its translation: CASSLGQGLDTQYF.

Only a few counts were recorded for this clonotype. The gene calls are TRBV7-2 and TRBJ1-3; D is uncertain. This CDR3 contains 16 residues. V shed 1 base and J shed 0 bases, with 10 bases lying between them. Germline V gene sequence: CDR1 SGHTA, CDR2 FQGNSA. The CDR3 is CASSLVWVSSGNTIYF. In DNA form, the CDR3 reads TGTGCCAGCAGCTTAGTCTGGGTTAGCTCTGGAAACACCATATATTTT.

This clonotype was counted a few times. This rearrangement joins TRBV20-1 to TRBJ2-1; TRBD2 matches 11 bases. The V gene's germline CDR1 is DFQATT and CDR2 SNEGSKA (reference sequence). The CDR3 totals 16 residues. Trimming cost V 3 bases and J 10 bases; bases outside gene matches: 14. This chain's CDR3 is CSARRPTSGRRREQFF. The CDR3 coding sequence is TGCAGTGCTAGGCGACCCACTAGCGGGAGAAGGCGGGAGCAGTTCTTC.

The genes are TRBV20-1 and TRBJ2-1; 7 nucleotides agree with TRBD1. The CDR3 sequence is 15 residues long. The V segment lost 5 bases and the J segment 2 bases; nucleotides outside the gene matches: 9. Germline CDR1 reads DFQATT; CDR2 reads SNEGSKA (reference sequence). This CDR3 is CSAFPTGITYNEQFF. The DNA for the CDR3 is TGCAGTGCTTTTCCGACAGGGATAACCTACAATGAGCAGTTCTTC.

This clonotype was seen ten or more times. The chain is built from TRBV7-2 and TRBJ2-3, with D unclear. The CDR3 runs to 14 residues. Germline values: CDR1 SGHTA, CDR2 FQGNSA. Trimming pared 5 bases from V and 4 bases from J, leaving 13 bases between. CDR3 residues: CASSPQWQADTQYF. The DNA for the CDR3 is TGTGCCAGCAGCCCCCAGTGGCAGGCAGATACGCAGTATTTT.

This clonotype was seen just once. This chain links TRBV15 with TRBJ2-6, with TRBD1 identical over 7 bases. Trimming took 3 bases from V and 0 from J; bases not matched to a gene: 11. Germline loops: CDR1 LNHNV, CDR2 YYDKDF (reference sequence). CDR3 size: 19 residues. The CDR3 DNA follows: TGTGCCACCAGCAGGACGACAGGGACCCTGTTCTCTGGGGCCAACGTCCTGACTTTC. It translates to CATSRTTGTLFSGANVLTF. Variable domain in full (rest from reference TRBV15 and TRBJ2-6): DAMVIQNPRYQVTQFGKPVTLSCSQTLNHNVMYWYQQKSSQAPKLLFHYYDKDFNNEADTPDNFQSRRPNTSFCFLDIRSPGLGDTAMYLCATSRTTGTLFSGANVLTFGAGSRLTVL.

The chain has TRBV4-1 and TRBJ1-4, with D hard to call. Germline V gene lookup returns CDR1 MGHRA and CDR2 YSYEKL. With 4 bases removed from V and 5 bases from J, the gap between germline ends came to 17 bases. This CDR3 is 16 amino acids long. The CDR3 coding sequence is TGCGCCAGCAGCCGGCCGGGAGGCAGGTTAAATGAAAAACTGTTTTTT. It translates to CASSRPGGRLNEKLFF.

This clonotype was seen only a few times. This chain links TRBV7-2 with TRBJ2-7, with a tentative D call TRBD1 (6 bases). CDR3 length: 13 amino acids. V shed 5 bases and J shed 2 bases, with 10 bases lying between them. Germline CDR1 and CDR2: SGHTA and FQGNSA. CDR3 loop: CASSRRDTYEQYF. CDR3 DNA sequence: TGTGCCAGCAGCCGCCGGGACACCTACGAGCAGTACTTC.

This clonotype turned up a few times. The chain recombines TRBV7-9 with TRBJ2-7, with D perhaps matching TRBD1 (6 bases). This CDR3 has 12 residues. V was clipped by 5 bases and J by 7 bases, with 12 bases between them. Germline loops: CDR1 SEHNR, CDR2 FQNEAQ (reference sequence). The CDR3 coding sequence is TGTGCCAGCAGCCACCTAGGACAGGAGCAGTACTTC. Translating it yields CASSHLGQEQYF. Filled out from reference TRBV7-9 and TRBJ2-7, the complete variable domain reads DTGVSQNPRHKITKRGQNVTFRCDPISEHNRLYWYRQTLGQGPEFLTYFQNEAQLEKSRLLSDRFSAERPKGSFSTLEIQRTEQGDSAMYLCASSHLGQEQYFGPGTRLTVT.

This clonotype was picked up many times. J is TRBJ2-7 and V is TRBV7-2; 9 bases line up with TRBD2. From germline, CDR1 is SGHTA and CDR2 FQGNSA. Trimming took 3 bases from V and 2 from J; bases not matched to a gene: 2. The CDR3 length is 14 residues. The CDR3 spells CASSLTSGPYEQYF. CDR3 DNA sequence: TGTGCCAGCAGCTTGACTAGCGGACCCTACGAGCAGTACTTC.

Here the CDR3 reads CASSLAGTVLTF. The CDR3 region has the DNA TGCGCCAGCAGCTTGGCCGGGACAGTCCTGACTTTC. The chain employs TRBV5-1 and TRBJ2-6, with D possibly TRBD1 on 6 matching bases. With 0 bases removed from V and 13 bases from J, the gap between germline ends came to 8 bases. Germline V gene sequence: CDR1 SGHRS, CDR2 YFSETQ. This CDR3 spans 12 amino acids.

The CDR3 DNA reads TGCAGTGCTAGAGGACCTGGGCGGCCATCCGACTCTGGAAACACCATATATTTT. Amino acid sequence: CSARGPGRPSDSGNTIYF. The rearrangement links TRBV20-1 to TRBJ1-3; no clear D. CDR1 and CDR2 (germline): DFQATT, SNEGSKA (reference sequence). The CDR3 contains 18 residues. The ends were cut back, 1 base at V and 0 bases at J, with 19 bases in the middle.

The rearrangement joins TRBV6-6 to TRBJ2-5; no clear D gene. Germline values: CDR1 MNHNY, CDR2 SVGAGI (reference sequence). The CDR3 totals 13 residues. The germline V and J ends were trimmed by 8 bases and 4 bases, with 14 bases remaining between them. The CDR3 coding sequence is TGTGCCAGCCCCACCGTACCTGGAGAGACCCAGTACTTC. As protein: CASPTVPGETQYF.

The chain uses TRBV2 and TRBJ1-5; no firm D call. Germline assignment: CDR1 SNHLY and CDR2 FYNNEI. The CDR3 is made up of 18 amino acids. V gave up 6 bases and J gave up 0 bases, with 21 bases separating them. The CDR3 DNA sequence: TGTGCCAGCAGGCGAGAGGGTCCCCACCTTTATAGCAATCAGCCCCAGCATTTT. Its translation is CASRREGPHLYSNQPQHF.

The CDR3 sequence is CASSLVSGKGMNTEAFF. The CDR3 DNA is TGTGCCAGCAGTTTAGTGTCGGGGAAGGGTATGAACACTGAAGCTTTCTTT. The chain couples TRBV12-3 or TRBV12-4 to TRBJ1-1; no firm D call. The CDR3 length is 17 residues. Trimming removed 1 base from V and 0 bases from J, with 15 bases in between.

This chain joins TRBV5-1 and TRBJ2-1, with a weak D call TRBD2 (6 bases). The germline V gene has CDR1 SGHRS and CDR2 YFSETQ. The CDR3 is 14 residues long. V gave up 2 bases and J gave up 7 bases, with 13 bases separating them. CDR3 in DNA: TGCGCCAGCAGCTTCGGGAGCTTGGGGAATGAGCAGTTCTTC. This translates into CASSFGSLGNEQFF.

The table lists this clonotype with a few counts. The chain couples TRBV6-6 to TRBJ1-1; 9 bases are a match to TRBD1. This CDR3 comprises 13 residues. The germline gives CDR1 MNHNY, CDR2 SVGAGI (reference sequence). V was pared by 6 bases and J by 6 bases, with 5 bases of the junction left unmatched. CDR3 region: CASRRGQGSEAFF. CDR3 coding DNA: TGTGCCAGCAGACGCGGACAGGGGTCTGAAGCTTTCTTT.